The entry that follows covers one TCR beta chain sequence. With random hexamers, reverse transcription was performed on roughly 0.5 to 1 ug of RNA. TCRdb re-derived calls from the immunoSEQ multiplex PCR reads in MiXCR, one entry per CDR3 protein. The sample has more than 80,000 distinct CDR3 sequences; approximately 94% are singletons. The data were taken from a study of CD8 T cells in Susac syndrome. The sequence was obtained from a human donor with Susac syndrome. Sequenced material: CD8+ T cells from PBMCs.

This CDR3 reads CASSSYGYTF. DNA of the CDR3: TGTGCCAGCAGTAGCTATGGCTACACCTTC. The chain recombines TRBV9 with TRBJ1-2; D uncertain. The CDR3 contains 10 residues. V gave up 5 bases and J gave up 4 bases, with 3 bases separating them. The V gene's germline CDR1 is SGDLS and CDR2 YYNGEE.